The clone carrying this TCR beta chain was counted a few times. The sample is drawn from a study of T cells after yellow fever vaccination. The CDR3 consists of 13 residues. Trimming left V 0 bases short and J 4 bases short, with 6 bases between. The germline CDR1 and CDR2 sequences are MGHDK and SYGVNS. TCRdb reprocessed the 5' RACE reads with MiXCR, giving one entry per CDR3 protein. The repertoire has under 550,000 distinct CDR3 sequences, about a fifth of them found once; the top ten carry about a sixth. Here the sequenced sample was PBMCs, taken approximately 22 days after the first yellow fever vaccination. This TCR derives from a man aged 18 to 29 who received the YFV17D yellow fever vaccine. V usage is TRBV25-1 and J usage is TRBJ2-5; D is ambiguous. The CDR3 loop reads CASSEYRTETQYF. The CDR3 DNA follows: TGTGCCAGCAGTGAATACAGAACAGAGACCCAGTACTTC. Looking up the rest from reference TRBV25-1 and TRBJ2-5 gives the full variable domain: EADIYQTPRYLVIGTGKKITLECSQTMGHDKMYWYQQDPGMELHLIHYSYGVNSTEKGDLSSESTVSRIRTEHFPLTLESARPSHTSQYLCASSEYRTETQYFGPGTRLLVL.